Included here is one TCR beta chain sequence, with context. The data belong to a study of blood T cell repertoires in COVID-19. Study background: From the United States, Italy and Spain came samples of acute and convalescent COVID-19. Sources were T cells, B-cell-depleted T cells, or PBMCs; the material itself was cDNA or gDNA.

Per the original methods: Nucleated cell number was recorded as an estimate derived from reference gene primer amplification. Generated by immunoSEQ multiplex PCR, the TCRdb table keeps only in-frame clones and is missing some. The V and J calls and clone size come from that table; D and trimming were worked out from the DNA. Found here are roughly 190,000 clones, around 90% of them singletons; the top ten hold less than 5.5%. The sample was peripheral blood. The clonotype comes from a human donor in a cohort sampled during active COVID-19.

The CDR3, as DNA: TGTGCCAGCAGTTACTCGAAGTACCAGCGTGTAGATACGCAGTATTTT. Its protein product is CASSYSKYQRVDTQYF. J is TRBJ2-3 and V is TRBV6-6; D unclear. This CDR3 is built from 16 residues. Trimming removed 0 bases from V and 5 bases from J, with 15 bases in between. CDR1 is MNHNY, CDR2 SVGAGI, per germline (reference sequence).